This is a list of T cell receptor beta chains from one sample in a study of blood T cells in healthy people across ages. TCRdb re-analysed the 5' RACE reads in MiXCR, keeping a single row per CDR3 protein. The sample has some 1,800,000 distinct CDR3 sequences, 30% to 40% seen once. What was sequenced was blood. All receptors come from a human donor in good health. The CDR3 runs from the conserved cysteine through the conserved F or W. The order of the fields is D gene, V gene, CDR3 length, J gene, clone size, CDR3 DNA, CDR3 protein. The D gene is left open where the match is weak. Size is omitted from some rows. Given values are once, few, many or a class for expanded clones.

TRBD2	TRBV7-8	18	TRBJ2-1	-	TGTGCCAGCAGCTTTAACATCGGGGCTAGCGGGGACTACAATGAGCAGTTCTTC	CASSFNIGASGDYNEQFF
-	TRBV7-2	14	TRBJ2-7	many	TGCGCCAGCAGCCCGGGCCCCAGATCCTACGAGCAGTACTTC	CASSPGPRSYEQYF
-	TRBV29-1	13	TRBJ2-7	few	TGCAGCGTAGGGGACACTACATCCTACGAGCAGTACTTC	CSVGDTTSYEQYF
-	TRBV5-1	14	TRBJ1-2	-	TGCGCCAGCAGCTTACCGGGACAAGACTATGGCTGCACCTTC	CASSLPGQDYGCTF
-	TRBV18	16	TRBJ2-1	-	TGTGCCAGCTCAGGTTCCCTGGAGTTCGCTTACAATGAGCAGTTCTTC	CASSGSLEFAYNEQFF
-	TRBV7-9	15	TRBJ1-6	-	TGTGCCAGCAGCTTACGAACCGAACCTAATTCACCCCTCCACTTT	CASSLRTEPNSPLHF
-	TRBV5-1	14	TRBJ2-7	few	TGCGCCAGCAGCTCCCGGACATTCGACTACGAGCAGTACTTC	CASSSRTFDYEQYF
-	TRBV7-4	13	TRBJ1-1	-	TGTGCCAGCAGCTATCAGGAGGGCACTGAAGCTTTCTTT	CASSYQEGTEAFF
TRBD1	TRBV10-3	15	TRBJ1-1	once	TGTGCCATCAGTGACCCGGGACAGGGGTTGGGAGTGGCTTTCTTT	CAISDPGQGLGVAFF
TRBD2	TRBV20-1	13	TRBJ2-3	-	TGCAGTGCTAGTCTCCCGGGAGGAGGGGCGCAGTATTTT	CSASLPGGGAQYF
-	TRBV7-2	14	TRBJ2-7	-	TGTGCCAGCAGCTTAGTGGGGACCGAGTACGAGCAGTACTTC	CASSLVGTEYEQYF
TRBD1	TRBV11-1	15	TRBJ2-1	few	TGTGCCAGCAGCACCCGGGACAGGGGCTACAATGAGCAGTTCTTC	CASSTRDRGYNEQFF
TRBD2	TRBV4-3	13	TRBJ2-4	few	TGCGCCAGCAGCCAGGGGGGGTGGGACATTCAGTACTTC	CASSQGGWDIQYF
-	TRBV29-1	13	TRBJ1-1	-	TGCAGCGTTTTTACGACCGTGGGGACTGAAGCTTTCTTT	CSVFTTVGTEAFF
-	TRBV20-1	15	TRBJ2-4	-	TGCAGTGCGCGGTGGGGGGAAGGGGTGGACAACATTCAGTACTTC	CSARWGEGVDNIQYF
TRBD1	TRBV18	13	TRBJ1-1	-	TGTGCCAGCTCGATGGGACAGCGCTTGGAAGCTTTCTTT	CASSMGQRLEAFF
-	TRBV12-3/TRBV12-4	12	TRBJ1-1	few	TGTGCCAGCTCCTCGGGTCACACTGAAGCTTTCTTT	CASSSGHTEAFF
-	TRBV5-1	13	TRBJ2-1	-	TGCGCCAGCAGCGGCCAAACACACAATGAGCAGTTCTTC	CASSGQTHNEQFF
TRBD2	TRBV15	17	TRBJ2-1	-	TGTGCCACCAGCAAAACTAGCGGGGGGCAAACCTACAATGAGCAGTTCTTC	CATSKTSGGQTYNEQFF
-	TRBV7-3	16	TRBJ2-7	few	TGTGCCAGCAGCTTAAGAGGGAATGCAGGGTCGGGCGAGCAGTACTTC	CASSLRGNAGSGEQYF
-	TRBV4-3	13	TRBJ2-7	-	TGCGCCAGCAGCCAAGTGGCACGGAACGAGCAGTACTTC	CASSQVARNEQYF
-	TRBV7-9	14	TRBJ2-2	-	TGTGCCAGCAGCTCCGATATTAGCACCGGGGAGCTGTTTTTT	CASSSDISTGELFF
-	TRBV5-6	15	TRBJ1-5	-	TGTGCCAGCAGCTTGAGCCCGGGCGAGTTTGTGGCCCAGCATTTT	CASSLSPGEFVAQHF
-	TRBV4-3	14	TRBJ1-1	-	TGCGCCAGCAGCCAAGTGGAATTCGGAGCCGAAGCTTTCTTT	CASSQVEFGAEAFF
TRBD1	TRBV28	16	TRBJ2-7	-	TGTGCCAGCAGCCCCACCCCCGGGACAGGTTCCTACGAGCAGTACTTC	CASSPTPGTGSYEQYF
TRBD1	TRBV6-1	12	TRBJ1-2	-	TGTGCCAGCAGTGATCCAGGGGGCGGCTACACCTTC	CASSDPGGGYTF
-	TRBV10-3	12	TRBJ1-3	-	TGTGCCATCGGGGCAGCCGGAAACACCATATATTTT	CAIGAAGNTIYF
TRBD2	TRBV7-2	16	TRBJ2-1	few	TGTGCCAGCAGCTTAGGGGGAGCGGGGGGATTCAATGAGCAGTTCTTC	CASSLGGAGGFNEQFF
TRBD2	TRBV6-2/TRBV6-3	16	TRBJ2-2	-	TGTGCCAGCAGTACCGGCGGGGGGCTAGTCACCGGGGAGCTGTTTTTT	CASSTGGGLVTGELFF
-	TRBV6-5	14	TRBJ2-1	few	TGTGCCACAGGGGCAGGGCCGATCTCCAATGAGCAGTTCTTC	CATGAGPISNEQFF
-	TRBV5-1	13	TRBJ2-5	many	TGTGCCAGCAGCTTAGCGCTACAAGAGACCCAGTACTTC	CASSLALQETQYF
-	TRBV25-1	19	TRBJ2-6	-	TGTGCCAGCAGTGAATATTTTTTCGGTGAAGCCTCTGGGGCCAACGTCCTGACTTTC	CASSEYFFGEASGANVLTF
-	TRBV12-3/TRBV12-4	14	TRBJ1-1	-	TGTGCCAGCAGTTTCGTAGTCAGGGCCACTGAAGCTTTCTTT	CASSFVVRATEAFF
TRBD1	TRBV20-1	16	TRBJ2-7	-	TGCAGTGCTAGTGGGGGAGGGACAGGGAGCTCCTACGAGCAGTACTTC	CSASGGGTGSSYEQYF
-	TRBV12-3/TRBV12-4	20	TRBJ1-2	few	TGTGCCAGCAGCCCAACAGCTCTCGGGGGCCCGGTTCGGACTAACTATGGCTACACCTTC	CASSPTALGGPVRTNYGYTF
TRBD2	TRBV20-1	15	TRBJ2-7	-	TGCAGTGCCGCGGGACTAGCGGGGAGCTACAATGAGCAGTACTTC	CSAAGLAGSYNEQYF
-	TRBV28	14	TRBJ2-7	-	TGTGCCAGCAGTCTGGGGATTCTACCCTACGAGCAGTACTTC	CASSLGILPYEQYF
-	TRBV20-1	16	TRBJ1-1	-	TGCAGTGCTAGAGATGGATATCCGGCGGTGGGCACTGAAGCTTTCTTT	CSARDGYPAVGTEAFF
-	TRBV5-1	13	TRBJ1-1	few	TGCGCCAGCAGCTTGGTGGCGGGTTCTGAAGCTTTCTTT	CASSLVAGSEAFF
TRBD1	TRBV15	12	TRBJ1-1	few	TGTGCCACCAGCGGCCCGGGACAGGTGGTTTTCTTT	CATSGPGQVVFF
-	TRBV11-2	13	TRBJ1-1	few	TGTGCCAGCAGCTATTCCCGGGCCACTGAAGCTTTCTTT	CASSYSRATEAFF
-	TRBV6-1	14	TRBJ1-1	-	TGTGCCAGCAGCCCGCGAATTGGGGAGACTGAAGCTTTCTTT	CASSPRIGETEAFF
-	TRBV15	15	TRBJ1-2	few	TGTGCCACCAGCAGTGGTGGGACCCTTAACTATGGCTACACCTTC	CATSSGGTLNYGYTF
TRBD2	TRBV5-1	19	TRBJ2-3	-	TGCGCCAGCAGCTTCGGGACTAGCGGGGGGGCCGCTGGCACAGATACGCAGTATTTT	CASSFGTSGGAAGTDTQYF
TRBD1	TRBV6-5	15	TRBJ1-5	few	TGTGCCAGCAAAAGGGGACAGGGCTATCATCAGCCCCAGCATTTT	CASKRGQGYHQPQHF
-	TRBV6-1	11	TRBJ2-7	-	TGTGCCACGTACCATTATTACGAGCAGTACTTC	CATYHYYEQYF
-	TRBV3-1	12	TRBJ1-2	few	TGTGCCAGCAGCCGAACAGGGCCGAGCTACACCTTC	CASSRTGPSYTF
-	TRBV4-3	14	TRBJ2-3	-	TGCGCCAGCAGCCAAGATGAAGGCACAGATACGCAGTATTTT	CASSQDEGTDTQYF
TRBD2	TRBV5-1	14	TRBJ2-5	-	TGCGCCAGCCCTCGGACTAGCCCCCAAGAGACCCAGTACTTC	CASPRTSPQETQYF
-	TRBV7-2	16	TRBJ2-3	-	TGTGCCAGCAGCTTACTAGGAGATAGCGCAACAGATACGCAGTATTTT	CASSLLGDSATDTQYF
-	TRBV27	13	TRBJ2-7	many	TGTGCCAGCAGTTTATCGGACAGTAACGAGCAGTACTTC	CASSLSDSNEQYF
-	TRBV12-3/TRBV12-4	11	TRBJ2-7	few	TGTGCCAGCAGTTCCTGGCTCGAGCAGTACTTC	CASSSWLEQYF